This T cell receptor (beta chain) was obtained from a study of Ad26.COV2.S vaccination and SARS-CoV-2 variants. At the level of the study: Donor allocation was to the COV1001 Ad26.COV2.S trial arm. Ad26.COV2.S given intramuscularly, once or twice 56 days apart. General observations from the study: Breadth of non-spike TCRs did not differ between vaccinees and placebo recipients.

Treatment specified: over 15 received Ad26.COV2.S at low or high dose, single or two shots; 5 received placebo; per-sample allocation not given. Day 63 following the first vaccine or placebo injection was when the samples were taken. The length of the CDR3 is 16 residues. In regard to this clone: No antigen is known for it.

The method was immunoSEQ multiplex PCR; TCRdb's version includes in-frame clones alone and lacks a portion of them. This table holds approximately 340,000 clones, 70% to 90% found once. The chain couples TRBV21-1 to TRBJ2-7. TRBV21-1 is given as a pseudogene. The sequence derives from a person between 18 and 65 years old who received the Ad26.COV2.S COVID-19 vaccine or a placebo. This material consisted of peripheral blood, taken in a trial of Ad26.COV2.S vaccine versus placebo. The CDR3 region is CASSKGVSPIRYEQYF. As DNA, the CDR3 is TGTGCCAGCAGCAAAGGTGTTTCCCCGATAAGATACGAGCAGTACTTC.